The next 3 T cell receptor beta chains were all read from a single sample in a study of shared clonotypes between healthy human individuals. Profiling relied on immunoSEQ multiplex PCR, and the TCRdb table lists in-frame clones only, not all of them. In the table there are hundreds of thousands of clones, 70% to 80% of which are singletons. Source material: PBMCs. The receptors shown here come from a woman aged 40 to 50 in good health. Some clones in this sample may be carry-over from other donors' samples.

V usage is TRBV5-4 and J usage is TRBJ2-6; 9 nucleotides agree with TRBD1. Germline V gene data show CDR1 as SGHNT and CDR2 as YYREEE (reference sequence). The CDR3 runs to 15 residues. Losses at the gene ends were 4 bases for V and 3 bases for J; bases not matched to a gene: 2. The CDR3 loop is CASSRQGGGANVLTF. CDR3 sequence (DNA): TGTGCCAGCAGCCGACAGGGGGGTGGGGCCAACGTCCTGACTTTC.

The V gene is TRBV6-6, the J gene TRBJ2-7; 7 positions agree with TRBD1. Germline V gene sequence: CDR1 MNHNY, CDR2 SVGAGI (reference sequence). V was clipped by 5 bases and J by 6 bases; unmatched bases: 10. The CDR3 spans 14 residues. The CDR3 nucleotides read TGTGCCAGCAGTGAGAGGGACAGAGCGCGCGAGCAGTACTTC. It codes for CASSERDRAREQYF.

The V call is TRBV7-9, the J call TRBJ2-2; 9 nucleotides line up with TRBD2. V was clipped by 3 bases and J by 6 bases; unmatched bases: 5. The CDR3 is made up of 15 amino acids. Germline V gives CDR1 SEHNR, CDR2 FQNEAQ (reference sequence). Here the CDR3 reads CASSFLAGGAGELFF. The CDR3 bases are TGTGCCAGCAGCTTTCTCGCGGGAGGGGCCGGGGAGCTGTTTTTT.